This is a list of T cell receptor beta chains from one sample in a study of breast tumors, draining lymph nodes, adjacent tissues. TCRdb ran MiXCR on the multiplex PCR reads and lists one entry per CDR3 protein. The sample holds 150,000 to 200,000 distinct CDR3 sequences, 31% seen once. Material for sequencing was axillary lymph node tissue. The receptors here all came from a female donor with breast cancer. Some clones in this sample may be carry-over from other donors' samples. CDR3s include the opening cysteine and the closing phenylalanine or tryptophan. D genes are given only for firm matches. Size tells how often a clone was seen (once, few, many) or the class of an expanded clone, and some rows leave it out.

j_gene: TRBJ1-6; d_gene: TRBD1; v_gene: TRBV9; abundance: .; CDR3nt: TGTGCCAGCAGCTCGGACAGGGGGCGTACACCCCTCCACTTT; CDR3aa: CASSSDRGRTPLHF
j_gene: TRBJ2-7; d_gene: TRBD2; v_gene: TRBV5-5; abundance: many; CDR3nt: TGTGCCAGCAGCAAGGGACTAGCGGGAGCCTCCTACGAGCAGTACTTC; CDR3aa: CASSKGLAGASYEQYF
j_gene: TRBJ2-3; d_gene: .; v_gene: TRBV7-9; abundance: once; CDR3nt: TGTGCCAGCAGCGCGGGACAGCGCGATACGCAGTATTTT; CDR3aa: CASSAGQRDTQYF
j_gene: TRBJ2-5; d_gene: TRBD2; v_gene: TRBV24-1; abundance: .; CDR3nt: TGTGCCACCAGTGCTTTGACGGGACTAGCGGGGTCAGAGACCCAGTACTTC; CDR3aa: CATSALTGLAGSETQYF
j_gene: TRBJ1-5; d_gene: TRBD1; v_gene: TRBV20-1; abundance: .; CDR3nt: TGCAGTGCTAGCAGGGGACAGGGATCTGGGACCCAGCATTTT; CDR3aa: CSASRGQGSGTQHF
j_gene: TRBJ2-7; d_gene: .; v_gene: TRBV19; abundance: .; CDR3nt: TGTGCCAGTAGTATAGCCATAAGGGAGGCCTACGAGCAGTACTTC; CDR3aa: CASSIAIREAYEQYF
j_gene: TRBJ1-2; d_gene: .; v_gene: TRBV7-8; abundance: few; CDR3nt: TGTGCCAGCAGCTTAGAAGGGCAGGGGAACTATGGCTACCCCTTC; CDR3aa: CASSLEGQGNYGYPF
j_gene: TRBJ1-5; d_gene: TRBD1; v_gene: TRBV20-1; abundance: once; CDR3nt: TGCAGTGCTTCAAGACAGGGTAATCAGCCCCAGCATTTT; CDR3aa: CSASRQGNQPQHF
j_gene: TRBJ2-7; d_gene: .; v_gene: TRBV20-1; abundance: many; CDR3nt: TGCAGTGCTAGACCCCCGACGCAATACGAGCAGTACTTC; CDR3aa: CSARPPTQYEQYF
j_gene: TRBJ2-5; d_gene: TRBD1; v_gene: TRBV29-1; abundance: many; CDR3nt: TGCAGCGGAAGACAGGGTTCCCAAGAGACCCAGTACTTC; CDR3aa: CSGRQGSQETQYF
j_gene: TRBJ1-1; d_gene: TRBD1; v_gene: TRBV5-5; abundance: .; CDR3nt: TGTGCCAGCAGCTTCGGGACAGGGATAGCTTTCTTT; CDR3aa: CASSFGTGIAFF
j_gene: TRBJ2-5; d_gene: TRBD2; v_gene: TRBV4-1; abundance: .; CDR3nt: TGCGCCAGCAGCCAAAGTTTACCGGGACTAGCGGGCGAAGAGACCCAGTACTTC; CDR3aa: CASSQSLPGLAGEETQYF
j_gene: TRBJ2-1; d_gene: TRBD1; v_gene: TRBV7-8; abundance: many; CDR3nt: TGTGCCAGCAGCTCTTGGACAGGTAACAATGAGCAGTTCTTC; CDR3aa: CASSSWTGNNEQFF
j_gene: TRBJ2-7; d_gene: TRBD1; v_gene: TRBV5-8; abundance: many; CDR3nt: TGTGCCAGCAGTTATGGGACAGGGAAACGCTACGAGCAGTACTTC; CDR3aa: CASSYGTGKRYEQYF
j_gene: TRBJ1-1; d_gene: .; v_gene: TRBV19; abundance: once; CDR3nt: TGTGCCAGTACCCTGAGGGGAACCCCTGAAGCTTTCTTT; CDR3aa: CASTLRGTPEAFF